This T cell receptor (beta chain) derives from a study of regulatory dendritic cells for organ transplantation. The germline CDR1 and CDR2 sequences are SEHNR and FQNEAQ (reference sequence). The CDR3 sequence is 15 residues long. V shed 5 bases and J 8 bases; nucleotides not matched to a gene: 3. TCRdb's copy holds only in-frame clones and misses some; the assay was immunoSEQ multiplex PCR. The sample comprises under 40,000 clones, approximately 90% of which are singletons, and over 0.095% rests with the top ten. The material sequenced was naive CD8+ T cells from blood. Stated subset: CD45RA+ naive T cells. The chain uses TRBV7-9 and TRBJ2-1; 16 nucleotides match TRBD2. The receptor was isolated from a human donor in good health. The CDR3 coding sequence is TGTGCCAGCAGCACGGGACTAGCGGGAGGGGATGAGCAGTTCTTC. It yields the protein CASSTGLAGGDEQFF.